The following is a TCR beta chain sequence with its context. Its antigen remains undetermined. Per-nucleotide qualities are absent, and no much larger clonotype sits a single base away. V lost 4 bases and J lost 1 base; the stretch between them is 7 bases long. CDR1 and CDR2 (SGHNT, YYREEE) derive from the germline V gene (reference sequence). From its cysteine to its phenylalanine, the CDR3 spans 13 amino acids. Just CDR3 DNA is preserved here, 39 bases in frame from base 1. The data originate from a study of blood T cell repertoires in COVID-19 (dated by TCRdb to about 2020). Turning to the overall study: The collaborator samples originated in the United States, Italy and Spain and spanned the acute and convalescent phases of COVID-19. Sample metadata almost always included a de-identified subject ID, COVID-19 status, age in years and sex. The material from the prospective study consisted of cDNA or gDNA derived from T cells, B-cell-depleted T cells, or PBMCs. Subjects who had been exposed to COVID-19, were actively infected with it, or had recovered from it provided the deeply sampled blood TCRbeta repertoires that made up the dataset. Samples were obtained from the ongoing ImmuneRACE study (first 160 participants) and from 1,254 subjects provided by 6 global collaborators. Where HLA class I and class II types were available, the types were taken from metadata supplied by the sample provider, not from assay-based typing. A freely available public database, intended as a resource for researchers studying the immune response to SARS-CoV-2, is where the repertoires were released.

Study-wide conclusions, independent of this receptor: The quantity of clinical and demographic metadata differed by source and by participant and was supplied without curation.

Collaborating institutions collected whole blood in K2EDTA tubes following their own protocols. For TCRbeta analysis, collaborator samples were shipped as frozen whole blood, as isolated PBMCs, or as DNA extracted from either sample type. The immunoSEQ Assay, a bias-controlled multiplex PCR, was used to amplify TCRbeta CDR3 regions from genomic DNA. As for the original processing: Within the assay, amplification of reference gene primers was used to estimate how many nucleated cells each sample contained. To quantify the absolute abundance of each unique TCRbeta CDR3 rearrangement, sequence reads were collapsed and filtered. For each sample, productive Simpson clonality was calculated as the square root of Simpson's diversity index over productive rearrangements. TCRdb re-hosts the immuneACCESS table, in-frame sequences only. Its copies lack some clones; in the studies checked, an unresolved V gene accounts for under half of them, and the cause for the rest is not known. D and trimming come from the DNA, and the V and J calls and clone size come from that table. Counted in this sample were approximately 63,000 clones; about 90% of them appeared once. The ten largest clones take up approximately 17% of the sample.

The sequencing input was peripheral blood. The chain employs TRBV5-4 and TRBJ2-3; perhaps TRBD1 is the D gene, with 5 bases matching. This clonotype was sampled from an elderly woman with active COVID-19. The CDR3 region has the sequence CASSPTGTDTQYF. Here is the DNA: TGTGCCAGCAGCCCGACAGGCACAGATACGCAGTATTTT.